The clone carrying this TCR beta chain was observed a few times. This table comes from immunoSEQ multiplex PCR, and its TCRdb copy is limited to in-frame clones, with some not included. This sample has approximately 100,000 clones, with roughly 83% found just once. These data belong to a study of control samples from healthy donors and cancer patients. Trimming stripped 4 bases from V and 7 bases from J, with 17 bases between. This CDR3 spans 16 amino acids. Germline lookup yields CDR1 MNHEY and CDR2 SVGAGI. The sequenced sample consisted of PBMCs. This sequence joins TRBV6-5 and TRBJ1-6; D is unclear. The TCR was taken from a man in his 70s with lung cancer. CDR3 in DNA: TGTGCCAGCAGTTGGAAAGTGGCGACGGCGAATTCACCCCTCCACTTT. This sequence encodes CASSWKVATANSPLHF.